These 20 T cell receptor beta chains share one sample of origin, sequenced in a study of T cell repertoires in cytomegalovirus infection. MiXCR was run by TCRdb on the reads, yielding one entry per CDR3 protein. The data show 350,000 to 500,000 distinct CDR3 sequences, roughly 31% seen once. The material sequenced was PBMCs. These receptors came from a human donor in good health (CMV status not recorded). Some clones in this sample may be carry-over from other donors' samples.

This clonotype was detected only once. This sequence joins TRBV3-1 and TRBJ2-2; no definite D call. There are 14 residues in the CDR3. V gave up 0 bases and J gave up 1 base, with 3 bases separating them. The germline CDR1 and CDR2 sequences are LGHDT and YNNKEL (reference sequence). CDR3 bases: TGTGCCAGCAGCCAAGAGGAGAACACCGGGGAGCTGTTTTTT. It yields the protein CASSQEENTGELFF. The full variable domain, with the rest looked up from reference TRBV3-1 and TRBJ2-2, is DTAVSQTPKYLVTQMGNDKSIKCEQNLGHDTMYWYKQDSKKFLKIMFSYNNKELIINETVPNRFSPKSPDKAHLNLHINSLELGDSAVYFCASSQEENTGELFFGEGSRLTVL.

In this sample, this clonotype turned up a few times. The chain combines TRBV5-6 with TRBJ2-5; D is uncertain. The germline V gene encodes CDR1 SGHDT and CDR2 YYEEEE. The CDR3 extends over 14 amino acids. V was clipped by 7 bases and J by 0 bases, with 13 bases between them. The CDR3 DNA follows: TGTGCCAGCTCACCCTCCCGGTACCAAGAGACCCAGTACTTC. It specifies CASSPSRYQETQYF.

Ten or more counts support this clonotype. V usage is TRBV7-2 and J usage is TRBJ1-2; unclear D gene. Per the germline V gene, CDR1 is SGHTA and CDR2 is FQGNSA. V dropped 3 bases and J dropped 2 bases, with 25 bases sitting between them. The CDR3 runs 19 residues. CDR3 sequence (DNA): TGTGCCAGCAGCTTCCGACCCGGAGCGCGAATTCGACCCAACTATGGCTACACCTTC. Amino acids: CASSFRPGARIRPNYGYTF.

J is TRBJ2-7 and V is TRBV6-5, with D perhaps being TRBD1 or TRBD2 (6 bases each). V lost 6 bases to trimming and J lost 2 bases, with 14 bases between them. CDR3 length equals 14 residues. From germline, CDR1 is MNHEY and CDR2 SVGAGI. CDR3: CASSPRGRPYEQYF. The CDR3 region has the DNA TGTGCCAGCAGCCCCCGGGGGCGCCCCTACGAGCAGTACTTC.

This sequence joins TRBV5-4 and TRBJ2-1; 8 bases are shared with TRBD1. This CDR3 comprises 13 residues. CDR1 is SGHNT and CDR2 is YYREEE in the germline V gene (reference sequence). Trimming at V came to 9 bases and at J to 4 bases, leaving 6 bases not matched to a gene. This chain's CDR3 is CATPGQEYNEQFF. DNA of the CDR3: TGTGCCACTCCGGGACAGGAGTACAATGAGCAGTTCTTC.

This clonotype was recorded at least ten times. The CDR3 DNA sequence: TGTGCCAGCAGTTTATTAGGGAGCACAGATACGCAGTATTTT. This sequence encodes CASSLLGSTDTQYF. The chain is built from TRBV27 and TRBJ2-3; no clear D gene. The CDR3 runs 14 residues. Deletions cut 1 base from V and 0 bases from J, with 5 bases between. Germline V gene lookup returns CDR1 MNHEY and CDR2 SMNVEV (reference sequence).

The V call is TRBV27, the J call TRBJ1-1, with 7 bases aligning to TRBD1. Germline V gene sequence: CDR1 MNHEY, CDR2 SMNVEV (reference sequence). The CDR3 sequence is 15 residues long. The J segment lost 5 bases and the V segment lost 4 bases, leaving 10 bases of the junction unmatched. Written as DNA, the CDR3 is TGTGCCAGCAGTTCCAGACAGGGACTTTTGACTGAAGCTTTCTTT. Protein sequence: CASSSRQGLLTEAFF.

The rearrangement links TRBV11-2 to TRBJ2-7; D is perhaps TRBD1 (6 bases). The germline gives CDR1 SGHAT, CDR2 FQNNGV. V lost 2 bases and J 5 bases, leaving 16 bases between the germline ends. This CDR3 has 15 residues. CDR3 sequence reads: CASSLLPTGPNEQYF. CDR3 in DNA: TGTGCCAGCAGCTTACTCCCCACAGGGCCCAACGAGCAGTACTTC.

The V call is TRBV4-1, the J call TRBJ1-4; D unclear. Germline V gene lookup returns CDR1 MGHRA and CDR2 YSYEKL. With 1 base removed from V and 8 bases from J, the gap between germline ends came to 17 bases. This CDR3 comprises 16 residues. DNA of the CDR3: TGCGCCAGCAGCCAAGTACTCACCTCTAACTCCGAAAAACTGTTTTTT. Translated, it gives CASSQVLTSNSEKLFF.

This chain uses TRBV20-1 with TRBJ2-3; unclear D gene. The CDR3 sequence is 16 residues long. Looked up from germline, CDR1 is DFQATT and CDR2 is SNEGSKA (reference sequence). V dropped 1 base and J dropped 1 base, with 15 bases sitting between them. CDR3: CSARGIQRIGTDTQYF. The CDR3 DNA reads as TGCAGTGCTAGAGGCATACAGAGAATTGGCACAGATACGCAGTATTTT.

Concerning this clonotype itself: The missing conserved phenylalanine or tryptophan at the end of this CDR3 makes a read error likely. The chain combines TRBV20-1 with TRBJ2-7; D uncertain. Trimming left V 5 bases short and J 0 bases short, with 11 bases between. CDR1 is DFQATT, CDR2 SNEGSKA, per germline (reference sequence). CDR3 length: 13 residues. As DNA, the CDR3 is TGCAGTGCTCTTCGTCAGAGCTCCTACGAGCAGTACTCC. Amino acid sequence: CSALRQSSYEQYS.

In regard to this clonotype: In this CDR3 the conserved last residue, phenylalanine or tryptophan, is missing, so a read error is likely. The genes are TRBV7-3 and TRBJ2-2; D uncertain. In germline, CDR1 is SGHTA, CDR2 FQGTGA. Trimming shortened V by 0 bases and J by 1 base, and 9 bases separated the two germline ends. There are 16 residues in the CDR3. The CDR3 DNA reads TGTGCCAGCAGCTTAACGGGAAACTTGAACACCGGGGAGCTGTTTTTG. Protein: CASSLTGNLNTGELFL.

The chain couples TRBV5-1 to TRBJ1-1, with D tentatively TRBD1 (5 bases). The ends were cut back, 4 bases at V and 4 bases at J, with 11 bases in the middle. Germline V lookup: CDR1 SGHRS, CDR2 YFSETQ. The CDR3 is 13 residues long. The CDR3 loop reads CASSPSRGTEAFF. In nucleotides, the CDR3 is TGCGCCAGCAGCCCCTCGAGGGGCACTGAAGCTTTCTTT.

The table lists this clonotype with many counts. The rearrangement uses TRBV4-2 and TRBJ1-5; D is possibly TRBD1 (5 bases). Looked up from germline, CDR1 is LGHNA and CDR2 is YNFKEQ. The CDR3 is 14 residues long. The V end lost 0 bases, the J end lost 11 bases, and 14 bases lay between the germline ends. The CDR3 nucleotides are TGTGCCAGCAGCCAAGATCGGCAGGGCTGGGCCCAGCATTTT. Translation: CASSQDRQGWAQHF.

The V and J genes are TRBV18 and TRBJ2-7, with D unresolved. The CDR3 contains 13 residues. Between the trimmed V and J ends, which lost 2 bases and 2 bases, there was a span of 7 bases. CDR1 and CDR2 (germline): KGHSH, LQKENI. CDR3 sequence: CASSPTQTYEQYF. The CDR3 region has the DNA TGTGCCAGCTCACCAACACAAACCTACGAGCAGTACTTC. Supplemented by reference TRBV18 and TRBJ2-7, the full variable domain reads NAGVMQNPRHLVRRRGQEARLRCSPMKGHSHVYWYRQLPEEGLKFMVYLQKENIIDESGMPKERFSAEFPKEGPSILRIQQVVRGDSAAYFCASSPTQTYEQYFGPGTRLTVT.

This rearrangement joins TRBV7-6 to TRBJ1-3; D not certain. The germline gives CDR1 SGHVS, CDR2 FNYEAQ. The CDR3 length is 15 residues. V shed 7 bases and J shed 2 bases, with 15 bases lying between them. CDR3 sequence reads: CASNQTFGAGNTIYF. As DNA, the CDR3 is TGTGCCAGCAACCAGACGTTTGGCGCTGGAAACACCATATATTTT.

Worth noting for this clonotype: A junction boundary mismatches the germline segment, possibly from a read error. The CDR3 sequence: CASSVAGGGYEQYF. The CDR3 bases are TGTGCCAGCAGTGTAGCAGGGGGCGGTTACGAGCAGTACTTC. The rearrangement links TRBV12-3 or TRBV12-4 to TRBJ2-7; 8 bases map to TRBD1. The CDR3 loop spans 14 amino acids.

This sequence joins TRBV18 and TRBJ2-5, with 7 bases lining up with TRBD2. Germline CDR1 and CDR2: KGHSH and LQKENI. This CDR3 has 13 residues. V gave up 3 bases and J gave up 4 bases; unmatched junction bases: 2. The CDR3 loop reads CASSPGLGETQYF. Written as DNA, the CDR3 is TGTGCCAGCTCACCTGGACTAGGAGAGACCCAGTACTTC.

This clonotype came up a few times. The chain combines TRBV14 with TRBJ1-4; D not certain. The CDR3 is made up of 13 amino acids. The V end lost 5 bases, the J end lost 1 base, and 5 bases lay between the germline ends. The germline CDR1 and CDR2 sequences are SGHDN and FVKESK. CDR3 sequence (DNA): TGTGCCAGCAGCTACCGAACTAATGAAAAACTGTTTTTT. Its protein is CASSYRTNEKLFF.

A note on this clonotype: This sequence may be a read error, since a much larger clone differs from it by one base. This rearrangement joins TRBV7-6 to TRBJ2-7; 8 nucleotides match TRBD2. This CDR3 comprises 16 residues. The germline gives CDR1 SGHVS, CDR2 FNYEAQ. Written as DNA, the CDR3 is TGTGCCAGCAGCTTGGGTGGCGGGGGGAGCTCCTACGAGCAGTCCTTC. Translation gives CASSLGGGGSSYEQSF.